Presented here are 24 T cell receptor beta chains from one specimen sequenced in a study of OX40 agonist ivuxolimab in advanced cancers. Method: immunoSEQ multiplex PCR; TCRdb's copy keeps in-frame clones and lacks some. Counted here are around 86,000 clones, roughly 84% occurring once; the ten biggest clones make up around 2.7%. Material: CD4+ or CD8+ T cells sorted from blood, obtained in a trial of the OX40 agonist ivuxolimab. These receptors came from an adult with an advanced solid tumor such as melanoma, head and neck, liver or kidney cancer.

This sequence joins TRBV9 and TRBJ2-7; the match to TRBD1 covers 7 bases. CDR1 is SGDLS, CDR2 YYNGEE, per germline. The V segment lost 7 bases and the J segment 7 bases; nucleotides outside the gene matches: 14. The length of the CDR3 is 14 residues. The chain's CDR3 is CASPQRQGRGEQYV. The CDR3 DNA follows: TGTGCCAGCCCACAGCGACAGGGAAGAGGAGAGCAGTACGTC.

The CDR3: CASVYGQSETQYF. The CDR3 DNA reads TGTGCCAGTGTATACGGCCAAAGCGAGACCCAGTACTTC. The V and J genes are TRBV2 and TRBJ2-5; D is unclear. Germline V lookup: CDR1 SNHLY, CDR2 FYNNEI. CDR3 length: 13 amino acids. Between the trimmed V and J ends, which lost 9 bases and 5 bases, there was a span of 16 bases.

V gene TRBV7-9 combines with J gene TRBJ1-6, with 8 bases aligning to TRBD1. Germline assignment: CDR1 SEHNR and CDR2 FQNEAQ (reference sequence). CDR3 length: 14 residues. Trimming at V came to 6 bases and at J to 7 bases, leaving 5 bases not matched to a gene. The CDR3 loop reads CASRYRDRNSPLHF. The CDR3 DNA is TGTGCCAGCAGGTACCGGGACAGGAATTCACCCCTCCACTTT.

This clone has a handful of counts. Other DNA sequences in the sample encode the same CDR3. The V call is TRBV20-1, the J call TRBJ1-1, with 7 bases fitting TRBD1. The CDR3 is made up of 11 amino acids. Germline V gene data show CDR1 as DFQATT and CDR2 as SNEGSKA (reference sequence). V was pared by 6 bases and J by 3 bases, with 1 base of the junction left unmatched. The CDR3 protein is CSATGDTEAFF. The CDR3 DNA is TGCAGTGCCACAGGGGACACTGAAGCTTTCTTT.

This chain joins TRBV2 and TRBJ1-2, with D unclear. Per the germline V gene, CDR1 is SNHLY and CDR2 is FYNNEI. The CDR3 has 13 residues. V was shortened by 6 bases and J by 4 bases, with 12 bases between the two germline ends. CDR3 DNA: TGTGCCAGCAGGGACGCCCAGGTCTATGGCTACACCTTC. This translates into CASRDAQVYGYTF.

The J gene is TRBJ2-1, the V gene TRBV11-2; D is possibly TRBD1 or TRBD2 (5 bases each). V was cut by 1 base and J by 7 bases, with 17 bases left in between. The germline gives CDR1 SGHAT, CDR2 FQNNGV. The CDR3 is made up of 16 amino acids. Written as DNA, the CDR3 is TGTGCCAGCAGCTTAGGTGGACGGCGGGCAGGGAATGAGCAGTTCTTC. This gives the protein CASSLGGRRAGNEQFF. Complete variable domain (other parts from reference TRBV11-2 and TRBJ2-1): EAGVAQSPRYKIIEKRQSVAFWCNPISGHATLYWYQQILGQGPKLLIQFQNNGVVDDSQLPKDRFSAERLKGVDSTLKIQPAKLEDSAVYLCASSLGGRRAGNEQFFGPGTRLTVL.

V gene TRBV19 combines with J gene TRBJ2-5; tentative D call: TRBD1 (5 bases). The length of the CDR3 is 13 residues. The germline V gene has CDR1 LNHDA and CDR2 SQIVND (reference sequence). Between the trimmed V and J ends, which lost 5 bases and 1 base, there was a span of 8 bases. The CDR3 DNA follows: TGTGCCAGTAGTGGGGCGTCCCAAGAGACCCAGTACTTC. This sequence encodes CASSGASQETQYF.

J is TRBJ1-2 and V is TRBV6-1; TRBD1 matches 12 bases. This CDR3 region has 15 residues. Trimming took 4 bases from V and 7 from J; bases not matched to a gene: 7. Germline CDR1 is MNHNS and CDR2 is SASEGT. The CDR3 coding sequence is TGTGCCAGCAGTGTCGTTCCGGGACAGGGGGCTGGCTACACCTTC. This gives the protein CASSVVPGQGAGYTF.

This clone was seen once. The gene calls are TRBV18 and TRBJ1-5, with 7 bases lining up with TRBD1. The CDR3 has 16 residues. The V segment lost 0 bases and the J segment 2 bases; nucleotides outside the gene matches: 4. Germline-derived CDR1 and CDR2 are KGHSH and LQKENI. CDR3 sequence reads: CASSPPNRGGNQPQHF. For the CDR3, the DNA is TGTGCCAGCTCACCACCGAACAGGGGCGGCAATCAGCCCCAGCATTTT.

The chain carries TRBV29-1 and TRBJ2-2; 9 bases match TRBD2. The germline V gene encodes CDR1 SQVTM and CDR2 ANQGSEA. Germline trimming cut 0 bases from V and 1 base from J; bases unmatched to any gene: 15. There are 20 residues in the CDR3. The CDR3 DNA follows: TGCAGCGTTGAAGATCCCCCCGGAGTAGCGGGGGCCCTGAACACCGGGGAGCTGTTTTTT. It encodes CSVEDPPGVAGALNTGELFF.

This clone was seen a handful of times. The genes are TRBV9 and TRBJ1-6; 7 bases align to TRBD1. The CDR3 consists of 17 residues. Germline-derived CDR1 and CDR2 are SGDLS and YYNGEE. V shed 0 bases and J 3 bases; nucleotides not matched to a gene: 6. This chain's CDR3 is CASSVGGQPYYNSPLHF. The CDR3 DNA is TGTGCCAGCAGCGTAGGGGGACAGCCCTACTATAATTCACCCCTCCACTTT.

This chain joins TRBV18 and TRBJ2-5; TRBD2 aligns across 7 bases. CDR3 size: 13 residues. Germline trimming cut 5 bases from V and 1 base from J; bases unmatched to any gene: 1. Germline CDR1 is KGHSH and CDR2 is LQKENI. CDR3 bases: TGTGCCAGCTCAGGGACTACCCAAGAGACCCAGTACTTC. Translated: CASSGTTQETQYF.

This rearrangement joins TRBV4-3 to TRBJ2-1, with no clear D. Germline V gives CDR1 LGHNA, CDR2 YSLEER. With 0 bases removed from V and 2 bases from J, the gap between germline ends came to 8 bases. The CDR3 loop spans 15 amino acids. CDR3 sequence: CASSQDDLTYNEQFF. The CDR3 nucleotides read TGCGCCAGCAGCCAAGACGACCTTACCTACAATGAGCAGTTCTTC.

The rearrangement links TRBV1 to TRBJ2-3. TRBV1 is noted as a pseudogene. The CDR3 covers 14 residues. CDR3 bases: TGCACCAGCACCACTGAGGGGCAGACAGATACGCAGTATTTT. This gives the protein CTSTTEGQTDTQYF.

The chain joins TRBV28 to TRBJ2-7, with a weak D call TRBD1 (7 bases). The CDR3 contains 13 residues. V was pared by 6 bases and J by 1 base, with 10 bases between. Germline CDR1 reads MDHEN; CDR2 reads SYDVKM. The CDR3 nucleotides read TGTGCCAGCAGCGCAGGGGGGTCCTACGAGCAGTACGTC. This sequence encodes CASSAGGSYEQYV.

The chain couples TRBV5-4 to TRBJ1-1; 11 bases agree with TRBD1. From germline, CDR1 is SGHNT and CDR2 YYREEE (reference sequence). The CDR3 extends over 14 amino acids. After removal of 3 bases from V and 5 bases from J, the junction contained 3 bases not matched to a gene. CDR3 sequence (DNA): TGTGCCAGCAGCTGGGACAGGGGGTCTACTGAAGCTTTCTTT. Encoded protein: CASSWDRGSTEAFF.

The genes are TRBV4-3 and TRBJ2-2, with D uncertain. Germline CDR1 LGHNA, CDR2 YSLEER. V was pared by 2 bases and J by 8 bases, with 9 bases between. The CDR3 spans 13 residues. The CDR3 nucleotides read TGCGCCAGCAGCCAAACCCCGGCGGGGGAGCTGTTTTTT. It encodes CASSQTPAGELFF.

This rearrangement joins TRBV7-7 to TRBJ2-2; 9 bases map to TRBD1. Germline trimming cut 6 bases from V and 7 bases from J; bases unmatched to any gene: 9. Germline values: CDR1 SSHAT, CDR2 FNYEAQ (reference sequence). This CDR3 is built from 15 residues. The CDR3 DNA reads as TGTGCCAGCAGTAGGGACAGGGTGTACGTCGGGGAGCTGTTTTTT. Translating gives CASSRDRVYVGELFF.

The chain couples TRBV10-3 to TRBJ1-6; 8 bases agree with TRBD1. CDR3 length: 17 residues. After removal of 6 bases from V and 0 bases from J, the junction contained 7 bases not matched to a gene. CDR1 is ENHRY and CDR2 is SYGVKD in the germline V gene. CDR3 DNA sequence: TGTGCCATCAGAGACAGGACAGGGACCTCCTATAATTCACCCCTCCACTTT. Protein: CAIRDRTGTSYNSPLHF.

V is TRBV5-4 and J is TRBJ2-2; 12 bases align to TRBD2. Germline values: CDR1 SGHNT, CDR2 YYREEE (reference sequence). The CDR3 has 16 residues. V dropped 4 bases and J dropped 7; count of bases not matched to a gene: 8. The CDR3 nucleotides are TGTGCCAGCAGCCAACGACTAGCGGGGGATGTCGGGGAGCTGTTTTTT. Its protein product is CASSQRLAGDVGELFF.

This clone came up once. V gene TRBV7-9 combines with J gene TRBJ2-5; 9 nucleotides align to TRBD1. Germline CDR1 SEHNR, CDR2 FQNEAQ (reference sequence). Trimming at V came to 4 bases and at J to 1 base, leaving 1 base not matched to a gene. CDR3 size: 14 residues. CDR3 nucleotides: TGTGCCAGCAGCTCGACAGGGGGCCAAGAGACCCAGTACTTC. It translates to CASSSTGGQETQYF.

The chain is built from TRBV29-1 and TRBJ1-2, with D uncertain. V gave up 1 base and J gave up 1 base, with 4 bases separating them. This CDR3 has 12 residues. Germline V gene lookup returns CDR1 SQVTM and CDR2 ANQGSEA. Here the CDR3 DNA reads TGCAGCGTTGAAGTACTTAACTATGGCTACACCTTC. This codes for CSVEVLNYGYTF.

The CDR3 loop reads CAWRTSGVYEQYF. CDR3 DNA sequence: TGTGCCTGGAGGACGAGCGGGGTCTACGAGCAGTACTTC. The chain combines TRBV30 with TRBJ2-7, with 7 bases identical to TRBD2. Germline-derived CDR1 and CDR2 are GTSNPN and SVGIG (reference sequence). With V trimmed by 3 bases and J by 3 bases, 5 bases remained unmatched. The CDR3 is made up of 13 amino acids.

The chain carries TRBV4-1 and TRBJ2-2; 7 bases are shared with TRBD1. There are 15 residues in the CDR3. Germline V gene sequence: CDR1 MGHRA, CDR2 YSYEKL. V trimming: 0 bases; J trimming: 4 bases; junction bases outside the gene matches: 2. The CDR3 coding sequence is TGCGCCAGCAGCCAAGATCCAGGGGGCACCGGGGAGCTGTTTTTT. It encodes CASSQDPGGTGELFF.